The text below deals with one T cell receptor beta chain. This probably arose from a read error, given a far larger clone one base away. These data come from a study of shared clonotypes between healthy human individuals. Whole-study context: The cohort comprised a couple of women and a few men. Their ages spanned 18 to 49 years.

TCRdb's copy holds only in-frame clones and misses some; the assay was immunoSEQ multiplex PCR. Found here are some 96,000 clones, around 47% of them singletons; the top ten hold about 15%. Recent vaccinations or acute infections were absent in the healthy HIV-negative adult donors. All the donors were Caucasian adults who lived in Nashville, Tennessee. V was pared by 8 bases and J by 5 bases, with 16 bases between. Germline CDR1 reads LNHDA; CDR2 reads SQIVND (reference sequence). This CDR3 contains 13 residues. The genes are TRBV19 and TRBJ2-7; weak D call: TRBD2 (6 bases). The TCR was taken from a middle-aged woman in good health. Some clones in this sample may be carry-over from other donors' samples. Sequencing was performed on PBMCs. CDR3 amino acids: CASGGTPFHEQYF. CDR3 nucleotides: TGTGCCAGTGGCGGGACTCCCTTCCACGAGCAGTACTTC.